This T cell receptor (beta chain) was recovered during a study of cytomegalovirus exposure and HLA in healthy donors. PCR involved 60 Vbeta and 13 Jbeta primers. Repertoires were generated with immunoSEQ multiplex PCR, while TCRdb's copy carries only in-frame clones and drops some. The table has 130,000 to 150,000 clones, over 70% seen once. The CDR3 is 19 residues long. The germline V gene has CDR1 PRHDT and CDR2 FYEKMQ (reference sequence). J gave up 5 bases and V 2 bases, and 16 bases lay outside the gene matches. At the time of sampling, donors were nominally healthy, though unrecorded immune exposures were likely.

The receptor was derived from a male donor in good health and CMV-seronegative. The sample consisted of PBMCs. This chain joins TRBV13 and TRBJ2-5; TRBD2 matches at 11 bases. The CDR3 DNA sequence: TGTGCCAGCAGCTTAATTAGTTCTAGCGGGGGGCTTGGTACGGAGACCCAGTACTTC. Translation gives CASSLISSSGGLGTETQYF. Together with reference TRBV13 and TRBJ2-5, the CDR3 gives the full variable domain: AAGVIQSPRHLIKEKRETATLKCYPIPRHDTVYWYQQGPGQDPQFLISFYEKMQSDKGSIPDRFSAQQFSDYHSELNMSSLELGDSALYFCASSLISSSGGLGTETQYFGPGTRLLVL.